Reported below is one T cell receptor beta chain. The antigen is unknown. This sample is part of a study of T cells in Graves' hyperthyroidism and ophthalmopathy. Researchers amplified the TCR beta CDR3 regions from RNA transcripts. The HTBI primer set was used in a first-round RT-PCR of the TCR CDR3. TCRdb reprocessed the multiplex PCR reads with MiXCR, giving one entry per CDR3 protein. The sample shows hundreds of thousands of distinct CDR3 sequences, approximately 15% of them seen only once. Notes on the study in general: Most expanded thyroid clonotypes above 0.001 also appeared in blood.

The clonotype was recovered from a woman aged 18-35 years with Graves' hyperthyroidism. Sequencing was performed on blood.

The CDR3 sequence is CSVDVNTEAFF. The CDR3 DNA follows: TGCAGCGTTGATGTGAACACTGAAGCTTTCTTT. V is TRBV29-1 and J is TRBJ1-1; D uncertain. The CDR3 is 11 residues long. V lost 3 bases to trimming and J lost 0 bases, with 2 bases between them. From germline, CDR1 is SQVTM and CDR2 ANQGSEA.